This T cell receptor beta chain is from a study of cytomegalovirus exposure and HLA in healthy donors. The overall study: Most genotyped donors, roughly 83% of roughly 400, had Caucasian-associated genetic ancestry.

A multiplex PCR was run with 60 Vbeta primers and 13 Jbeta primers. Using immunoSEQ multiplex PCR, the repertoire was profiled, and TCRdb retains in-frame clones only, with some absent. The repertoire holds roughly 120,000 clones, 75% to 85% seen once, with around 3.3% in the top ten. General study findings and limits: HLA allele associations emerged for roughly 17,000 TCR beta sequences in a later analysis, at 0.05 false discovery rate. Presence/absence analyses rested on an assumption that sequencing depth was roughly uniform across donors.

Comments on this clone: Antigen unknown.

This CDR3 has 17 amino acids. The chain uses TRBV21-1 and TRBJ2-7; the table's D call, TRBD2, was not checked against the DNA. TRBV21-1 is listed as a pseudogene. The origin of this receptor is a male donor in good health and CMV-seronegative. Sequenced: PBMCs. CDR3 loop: CASSQRSADQACYEQYF. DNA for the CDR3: TGTGCCAGCAGCCAAAGATCAGCGGATCAGGCCTGCTACGAGCAGTACTTC.